Below are 10 T cell receptor beta chains sequenced from a single sample in a study of OX40 agonist ivuxolimab in advanced cancers. Library preparation was by the immunoSEQ multiplex PCR assay. The table was pulled from immuneACCESS by TCRdb, which kept in-frame rearrangements only. Such tables lose some clones; where checked, under half of the loss comes from unresolved V genes, and the rest has no known cause. In all, the sample holds more than 45,000 clones, and around 90% of those were seen once. The top ten constitute 3% to 4.5% of the sample. The material was CD4+ or CD8+ T cells sorted from blood, obtained in a trial of the OX40 agonist ivuxolimab. The receptors shown here come from an adult with an advanced solid tumor such as melanoma, head and neck, liver or kidney cancer.

This chain uses TRBV11-2 with TRBJ1-1; D is possibly TRBD1 (5 bases). Germline loops: CDR1 SGHAT, CDR2 FQNNGV. V lost 1 base and J 11 bases, leaving 8 bases between the germline ends. The CDR3 has 11 residues. The CDR3 DNA sequence: TGTGCCAGCAGCTTAGGAGGGGACGCTTTCTTT. Translated, it gives CASSLGGDAFF.

V is TRBV5-6 and J is TRBJ2-1, with TRBD2 as a possible D gene (5 bases). There are 14 residues in the CDR3. Trimming left V 0 bases short and J 3 bases short, with 7 bases between. The germline CDR1 and CDR2 sequences are SGHDT and YYEEEE. CDR3 sequence reads: CASSLGRGYNEQFF. The DNA for the CDR3 is TGTGCCAGCAGCTTGGGACGGGGCTACAATGAGCAGTTCTTC.

This rearrangement joins TRBV28 to TRBJ2-7; D is unclear. The CDR3 contains 13 residues. Germline CDR1 and CDR2: MDHEN and SYDVKM. The V gene lost 5 bases and the J gene lost 6 bases, with 14 bases spanning the gap. Here the CDR3 DNA reads TGTGCCAGCAGTCCTTATGACTTGGTCGAGCAGTACTTC. Protein sequence: CASSPYDLVEQYF.

The chain employs TRBV7-8 and TRBJ2-5; 9 nucleotides line up with TRBD1. V lost 5 bases, J lost 5 bases, and 6 bases stayed unmatched. The CDR3 totals 14 residues. Germline CDR1 reads SGHVS; CDR2 reads FQNEAQ. The CDR3 region is CASSRLGQGETQYF. Here the CDR3 DNA reads TGTGCCAGCAGCCGACTAGGACAGGGGGAGACCCAGTACTTC.

The rearrangement uses TRBV18 and TRBJ2-4; D possibly corresponds to TRBD2 (5 bases). Trimming took off 3 bases at V and 8 bases at J, with 11 bases between the two ends. Germline CDR1 and CDR2: KGHSH and LQKENI. The CDR3 loop spans 13 amino acids. The CDR3 DNA reads TGTGCCAGCTCACCGGGAGAGAGGGACATTCAGTACTTC. Its translation: CASSPGERDIQYF. Variable domain in full (rest from reference TRBV18 and TRBJ2-4): NAGVMQNPRHLVRRRGQEARLRCSPMKGHSHVYWYRQLPEEGLKFMVYLQKENIIDESGMPKERFSAEFPKEGPSILRIQQVVRGDSAAYFCASSPGERDIQYFGAGTRLSVL.

This clone was detected only once. This rearrangement joins TRBV10-1 to TRBJ2-7, with TRBD2 identical over 15 bases. Trimming took 3 bases from V and 7 from J; bases not matched to a gene: 4. The CDR3 spans 15 residues. Germline V gene sequence: CDR1 WNHNN, CDR2 SYGVQD (reference sequence). The CDR3 DNA sequence: TGCGCCAGCAGTGACCGGACTAGCGGGAGGGGTGAGCAGTACTTC. It is translated as CASSDRTSGRGEQYF.

This chain connects TRBV5-4 to TRBJ2-7; D is perhaps TRBD1 (5 bases). Germline CDR1 SGHNT, CDR2 YYREEE (reference sequence). The V and J ends lost 0 bases and 1 base respectively, with 8 bases between them. The CDR3 is 14 residues long. The DNA for the CDR3 is TGTGCCAGCAGCTTGGATACAGGATCCTACGAGCAGTACTTC. Translating gives CASSLDTGSYEQYF.

The chain couples TRBV7-2 to TRBJ2-7, with D maybe TRBD1 (6 bases). This CDR3 contains 14 residues. Trimming shortened V by 3 bases and J by 2 bases, and 11 bases separated the two germline ends. Per germline, CDR1 SGHTA and CDR2 FQGNSA. In DNA form, the CDR3 reads TGTGCCAGCAGCTTCCGGGACACCACCTACGAGCAGTACTTC. This translates into CASSFRDTTYEQYF.

This clone was found a few times. V is TRBV10-2 and J is TRBJ2-2; 8 bases agree with TRBD2. Germline CDR1 and CDR2: WSHSY and SAAADI. The J segment lost 7 bases and the V segment lost 5 bases, leaving 15 bases of the junction unmatched. There are 17 residues in the CDR3. The CDR3 here is CASSSGTRAHMGGELFF. Written as DNA, the CDR3 is TGCGCCAGCAGTTCCGGGACTAGGGCCCACATGGGCGGGGAGCTGTTTTTT.

The V and J genes are TRBV6-1 and TRBJ2-1; 12 bases are shared with TRBD2. This CDR3 contains 17 residues. Germline assignment: CDR1 MNHNS and CDR2 SASEGT. Trimming removed 2 bases from V and 9 bases from J; junction bases left unmatched: 11. The CDR3 sequence: CASSESPLAGGPTEQFF. DNA for the CDR3: TGTGCCAGCAGTGAATCCCCTCTAGCGGGAGGGCCAACTGAGCAGTTCTTC.